This is a list of T cell receptor beta chains from one sample in a study of cytomegalovirus exposure and HLA in healthy donors. This table comes from immunoSEQ multiplex PCR, and its TCRdb copy is limited to in-frame clones, with some not included. This table has 110,000 or so clones, roughly four fifths appearing once. Sequencing input: PBMCs. The receptors originated from a man aged 50-60 years in good health and CMV-seropositive. Each CDR3 is given with its conserved first and last residue. The order of the fields is CDR3 length, V gene, J gene, CDR3 protein.

>15|TRBV11-3|TRBJ2-1
CASSLGTSGKNEQFF
>13|TRBV10-2|TRBJ1-1
CASSRSTGTEAFF
>13|TRBV7-2|TRBJ1-2
CASSRVGNYGYTF
>16|TRBV5-1|TRBJ2-1
CASRDPGTGAYNEQFF
>15|TRBV19|TRBJ1-3
CASILDRGAGNTIYF
>13|TRBV21-1|TRBJ2-1
CASSKGERKEQFF
>13|TRBV5-1|TRBJ2-2
CASSVGQTGELFF
>13|TRBV7-9|TRBJ1-5
CASSPVAGGAQHF
>15|TRBV2|TRBJ2-3
CASSTSSPGTDTQYF
>13|TRBV5-1|TRBJ2-5
CASSPDRKETQYF
>15|TRBV11-2|TRBJ2-1
CASSLSGLAGYEQFF
>12|TRBV28|TRBJ2-3
CASSSFTDTQYF
>12|TRBV6-5|TRBJ2-2
CASSAGRGELFF
>14|TRBV7-9|TRBJ1-4
CASSPGATNEKLFF